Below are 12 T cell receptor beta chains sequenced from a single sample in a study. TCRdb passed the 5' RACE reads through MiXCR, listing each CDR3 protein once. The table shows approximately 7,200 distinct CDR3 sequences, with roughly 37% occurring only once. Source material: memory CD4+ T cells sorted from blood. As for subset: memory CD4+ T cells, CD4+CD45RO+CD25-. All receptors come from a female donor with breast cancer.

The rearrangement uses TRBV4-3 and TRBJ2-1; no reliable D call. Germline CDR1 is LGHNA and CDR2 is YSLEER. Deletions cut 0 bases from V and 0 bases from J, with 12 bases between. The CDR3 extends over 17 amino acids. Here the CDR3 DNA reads TGCGCCAGCAGCCAAGATGGGGTTGGGTACTCCTACAATGAGCAGTTCTTC. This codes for CASSQDGVGYSYNEQFF.

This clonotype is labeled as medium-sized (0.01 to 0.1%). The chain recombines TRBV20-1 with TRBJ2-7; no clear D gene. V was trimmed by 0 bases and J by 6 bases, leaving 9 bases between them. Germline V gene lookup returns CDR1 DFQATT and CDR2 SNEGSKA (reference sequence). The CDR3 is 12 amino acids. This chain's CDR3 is CSARDNDFEQYF. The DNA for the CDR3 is TGCAGTGCTAGAGATAACGACTTCGAGCAGTACTTC.

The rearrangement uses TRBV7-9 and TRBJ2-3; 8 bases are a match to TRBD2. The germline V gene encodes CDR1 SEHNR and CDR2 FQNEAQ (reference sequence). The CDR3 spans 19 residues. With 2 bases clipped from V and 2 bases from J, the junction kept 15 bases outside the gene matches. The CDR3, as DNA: TGTGCCAGCAGCTTATCGCGCTCGAACGCGGGAGGCCACACAGATACGCAGTATTTT. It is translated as CASSLSRSNAGGHTDTQYF.

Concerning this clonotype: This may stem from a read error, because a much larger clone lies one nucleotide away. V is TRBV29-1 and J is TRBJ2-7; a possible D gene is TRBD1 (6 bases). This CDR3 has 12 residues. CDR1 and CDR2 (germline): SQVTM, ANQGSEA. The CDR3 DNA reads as TGCAGCGCTCGGGACACCTCCTGCGAGCAGTACTTC. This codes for CSARDTSCEQYF.

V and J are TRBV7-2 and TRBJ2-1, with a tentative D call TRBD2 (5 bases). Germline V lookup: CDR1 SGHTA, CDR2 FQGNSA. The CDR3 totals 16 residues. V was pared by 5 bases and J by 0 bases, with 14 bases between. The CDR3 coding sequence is TGTGCCAGCAGCGTTAGCGTCTCGAGCTCCTACAATGAGCAGTTCTTC. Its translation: CASSVSVSSSYNEQFF.

Here the CDR3 DNA reads TGCAGTGCTAGACCGGGGACTGGCGAGGAGACCCAGTACTTC. This translates into CSARPGTGEETQYF. V is TRBV20-1 and J is TRBJ2-5, with D possibly being TRBD2 (6 bases). The CDR3 has 14 amino acids. Trimming took 2 bases from V and 5 from J, leaving 15 bases between them. Germline CDR1 DFQATT, CDR2 SNEGSKA (reference sequence).

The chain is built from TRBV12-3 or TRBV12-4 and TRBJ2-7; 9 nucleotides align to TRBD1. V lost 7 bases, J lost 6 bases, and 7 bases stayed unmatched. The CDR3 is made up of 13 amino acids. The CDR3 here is CASTEDRGGEQYF. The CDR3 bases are TGTGCCAGCACCGAGGACAGGGGCGGCGAGCAGTACTTC.

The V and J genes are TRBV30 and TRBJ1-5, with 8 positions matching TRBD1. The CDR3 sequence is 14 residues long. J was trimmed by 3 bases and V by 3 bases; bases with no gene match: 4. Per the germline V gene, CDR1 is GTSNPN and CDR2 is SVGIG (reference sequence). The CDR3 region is CAWSQGADNQPQHF. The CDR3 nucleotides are TGTGCCTGGAGCCAGGGGGCAGACAATCAGCCCCAGCATTTT.

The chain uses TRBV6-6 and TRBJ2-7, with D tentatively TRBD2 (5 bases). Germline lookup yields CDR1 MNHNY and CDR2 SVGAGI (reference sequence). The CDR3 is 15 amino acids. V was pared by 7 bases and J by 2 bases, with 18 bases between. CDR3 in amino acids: CASNPTSGLTYEQYF. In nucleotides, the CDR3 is TGTGCCAGCAACCCCACCAGCGGACTGACCTACGAGCAGTACTTC.

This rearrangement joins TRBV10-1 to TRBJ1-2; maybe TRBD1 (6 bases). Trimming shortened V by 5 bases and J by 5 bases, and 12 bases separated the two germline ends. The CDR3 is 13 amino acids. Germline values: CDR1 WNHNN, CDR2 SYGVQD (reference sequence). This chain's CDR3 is CASSLQGSYGYTF. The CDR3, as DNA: TGCGCCAGCAGTCTACAGGGATCTTATGGCTACACCTTC.

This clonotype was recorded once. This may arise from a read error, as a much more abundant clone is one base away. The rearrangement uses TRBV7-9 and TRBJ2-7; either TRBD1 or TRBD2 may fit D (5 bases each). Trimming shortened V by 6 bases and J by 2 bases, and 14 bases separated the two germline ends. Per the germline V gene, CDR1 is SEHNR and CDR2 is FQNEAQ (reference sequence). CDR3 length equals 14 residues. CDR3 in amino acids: CASSSIGGTYEQYF. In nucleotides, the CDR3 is TGTGCCAGCAGTTCCATTGGGGGTACCTACGAGCAGTACTTC.

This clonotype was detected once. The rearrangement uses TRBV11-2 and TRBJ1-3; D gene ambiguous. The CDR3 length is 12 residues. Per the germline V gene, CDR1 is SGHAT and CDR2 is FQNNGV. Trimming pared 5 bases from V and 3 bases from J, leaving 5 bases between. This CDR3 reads CASSLGGNTIYF. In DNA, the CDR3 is TGTGCCAGCAGCCTCGGTGGAAACACCATATATTTT.